Each of the 7 T cell receptor beta chains below was sequenced from the same sample in a study of cytomegalovirus exposure and HLA in healthy donors. Generated by immunoSEQ multiplex PCR, the TCRdb table keeps only in-frame clones and is missing some. The top ten clones hold roughly 3% of a sample with 90,000 to 130,000 clones, around 85% of them seen once. Sequencing used PBMCs. The source is a woman younger than 30 in good health and CMV-seronegative.

The chain combines TRBV2 with TRBJ1-2; D may be TRBD1 (6 bases). Germline V gene lookup returns CDR1 SNHLY and CDR2 FYNNEI. This CDR3 has 13 residues. Deletions cut 5 bases from V and 2 bases from J, with 9 bases between. The CDR3 region has the DNA TGTGCCAGCAGTTGGACAGACAACTATGGCTACACCTTC. Its protein product is CASSWTDNYGYTF.

Details on this clone: Different DNA sequences within this sample yield the same CDR3. DNA of the CDR3: TGCAGTGCTGGACAGTCCTACGAGCAGTACTTC. The encoded protein is CSAGQSYEQYF. The chain is built from TRBV20-1 and TRBJ2-7; D might be TRBD1 (6 bases). The V gene's germline CDR1 is DFQATT and CDR2 SNEGSKA (reference sequence). The CDR3 runs 11 residues. The germline V and J ends were trimmed by 5 bases and 1 base, with 6 bases remaining between them.

This sequence joins TRBV28 and TRBJ2-3; D is possibly TRBD1 (6 bases). The CDR3 sequence is 15 residues long. V lost 6 bases to trimming and J lost 3 bases, with 16 bases between them. CDR1 and CDR2 (germline): MDHEN, SYDVKM. The CDR3 here is CASRPLGQITDTQYF. In DNA form, the CDR3 reads TGTGCCAGCAGACCCCTCGGACAGATTACAGATACGCAGTATTTT.

The chain joins TRBV9 to TRBJ2-3; D perhaps matches TRBD2 (7 bases). This CDR3 has 18 residues. V was trimmed by 0 bases and J by 2 bases, leaving 19 bases between them. Germline V gene data show CDR1 as SGDLS and CDR2 as YYNGEE. CDR3 residues: CASSVDEWGGAVTDTQYF. The CDR3 DNA reads as TGTGCCAGCAGCGTAGATGAGTGGGGGGGGGCCGTCACAGATACGCAGTATTTT.

The sample holds a few counts of this clone. The chain is built from TRBV27 and TRBJ1-6; a weak D match, TRBD1 (5 bases). In germline, CDR1 is MNHEY, CDR2 SMNVEV (reference sequence). The V gene lost 8 bases and the J gene lost 5 bases, with 13 bases spanning the gap. CDR3 size: 14 residues. The CDR3 DNA reads TGTGCCAGCTCCCGGGGGAGGGATAATTCACCCCTCCACTTT. It specifies CASSRGRDNSPLHF.

The J gene is TRBJ1-4, the V gene TRBV19; D is ambiguous. The CDR3 has 14 amino acids. Trimming removed 3 bases at V and 0 bases at J, with 5 bases between. CDR1 and CDR2 (germline): LNHDA, SQIVND (reference sequence). CDR3 DNA sequence: TGTGCCAGTAGTATGTCCACAACTAATGAAAAACTGTTTTTT. It is translated as CASSMSTTNEKLFF.

The chain recombines TRBV4-1 with TRBJ2-2; TRBD2 is a possible D gene (6 bases). Germline assignment: CDR1 MGHRA and CDR2 YSYEKL. This CDR3 has 15 amino acids. Trimming stripped 4 bases from V and 7 bases from J, with 16 bases between. CDR3 DNA sequence: TGCGCCAGCAGCCCATCTGGGGGGTCGAACGGGGAGCTGTTTTTT. It specifies CASSPSGGSNGELFF.